These T cell receptor beta chains were read from a single sample in a study of human T cells and chemical hapten exposure. TCRdb itself ran the RACE reads through MiXCR, one entry per CDR3 protein. The data show about 260,000 distinct CDR3 sequences, with approximately 8.6% seen just once and less than 3% held by the top ten. The input for sequencing was whole blood, taken in connection with sensitization to the hapten diphenylcyclopropenone (DPC). The receptors shown here come from a woman in her thirties or forties with alopecia areata. Some clones in this sample may be carry-over from other donors' samples. The CDR3 runs from the conserved cysteine through the conserved F or W. D genes are given only for firm matches. Clone sizes are given selectively: once, few, many, or a class where the clone is expanded.

v_call: TRBV5-6; d_call: -; j_call: TRBJ1-1; clone_size: many; cdr3_nt: TGTGCCAGCAGCTGGCGGCGGCCGAACACTGAAGCTTTCTTT; cdr3_aa: CASSWRRPNTEAFF
v_call: TRBV5-1; d_call: -; j_call: TRBJ2-7; clone_size: few; cdr3_nt: TGCGCCAGCAGGAATTCGGTTTCCTACGAGCAGTACTTC; cdr3_aa: CASRNSVSYEQYF
v_call: TRBV6-2/TRBV6-3; d_call: -; j_call: TRBJ1-4; clone_size: -; cdr3_nt: TGTGCCAGCAGTAAACCGACGGTGTTTAATGAAAAACTGTTTTTT; cdr3_aa: CASSKPTVFNEKLFF
v_call: TRBV6-2/TRBV6-3; d_call: TRBD2; j_call: TRBJ2-5; clone_size: -; cdr3_nt: TGTGCCAGCCGGTGGCGGGAGGGGCGAGAGACCCAGTACTTC; cdr3_aa: CASRWREGRETQYF
v_call: TRBV6-5; d_call: -; j_call: TRBJ2-7; clone_size: -; cdr3_nt: TGTGCCAGCAGTCTTCGGGACACTAACTACGAGCAGTACTTC; cdr3_aa: CASSLRDTNYEQYF
v_call: TRBV12-3/TRBV12-4; d_call: -; j_call: TRBJ2-3; clone_size: -; cdr3_nt: TGTGCCAGCAGTTACAGGTTCTCGACTAGCACAGATACGCAGTATTTT; cdr3_aa: CASSYRFSTSTDTQYF
v_call: TRBV10-3; d_call: TRBD1; j_call: TRBJ2-7; clone_size: few; cdr3_nt: TGTGCCATCAGTGACCCAGGACAGGGGGCGGAGGAGCAGTACTTC; cdr3_aa: CAISDPGQGAEEQYF
v_call: TRBV5-1; d_call: TRBD2; j_call: TRBJ2-5; clone_size: few; cdr3_nt: TGCGCCAGCAGCTTTGGACTAGCGGGGATACAAGAGACCCAGTACTTC; cdr3_aa: CASSFGLAGIQETQYF
v_call: TRBV5-4; d_call: -; j_call: TRBJ2-5; clone_size: -; cdr3_nt: TGTGCCAGCAGCTTGCCAGGGGCCTCCGAAGAGACCCAGTACTTC; cdr3_aa: CASSLPGASEETQYF
v_call: TRBV4-3; d_call: TRBD2; j_call: TRBJ2-5; clone_size: -; cdr3_nt: TGCGCCAGCAGCCGGCGAGCGGGATCCAAAGAGACCCAGTACTTC; cdr3_aa: CASSRRAGSKETQYF
v_call: TRBV29-1; d_call: TRBD1; j_call: TRBJ2-7; clone_size: few; cdr3_nt: TGCAGCGTTGCCCGGGACAGGGGTTACGAGCAGTACTTC; cdr3_aa: CSVARDRGYEQYF
v_call: TRBV9; d_call: TRBD2; j_call: TRBJ2-1; clone_size: -; cdr3_nt: TGTGCCAGCAGCGTAGGAGTAGCGGGAGAGGGCAGTGGTCGCGAGCAGTTCTTC; cdr3_aa: CASSVGVAGEGSGREQFF
v_call: TRBV6-2/TRBV6-3; d_call: TRBD1; j_call: TRBJ1-1; clone_size: -; cdr3_nt: TGTGCCAGCAGTTACGGCGGGACAGCGAACACTGAAGCTTTCTTT; cdr3_aa: CASSYGGTANTEAFF
v_call: TRBV12-3/TRBV12-4; d_call: TRBD1; j_call: TRBJ2-1; clone_size: few; cdr3_nt: TGTGCCAGCAGTCCCACCTCGGGACAGGGATTCTACGATGAGCAGTTCTTC; cdr3_aa: CASSPTSGQGFYDEQFF
v_call: TRBV4-3; d_call: TRBD1; j_call: TRBJ2-4; clone_size: few; cdr3_nt: TGCGCCAGCAGCCAAGATGACAGGGTCCAAAACATTCAGTACTTC; cdr3_aa: CASSQDDRVQNIQYF
v_call: TRBV12-3/TRBV12-4; d_call: -; j_call: TRBJ2-3; clone_size: few; cdr3_nt: TGTGCCAGCAGTCCCAGGCGACTCGGCACAGATACGCAGTATTTT; cdr3_aa: CASSPRRLGTDTQYF
v_call: TRBV28; d_call: -; j_call: TRBJ2-3; clone_size: -; cdr3_nt: TGTGCCAGCACGGACGGCGCTAGCACAGATACGCAGTATTTT; cdr3_aa: CASTDGASTDTQYF
v_call: TRBV7-2; d_call: -; j_call: TRBJ2-5; clone_size: -; cdr3_nt: TGTGCCAGCAGCTTAACCCCCGGGCAGGTTGGCCAAGAGACCCAGTACTTC; cdr3_aa: CASSLTPGQVGQETQYF
v_call: TRBV11-3; d_call: TRBD2; j_call: TRBJ2-1; clone_size: -; cdr3_nt: TGTGCCAGCAGCCAAACTAGCGGTGAACATGAGCAGTTCTTC; cdr3_aa: CASSQTSGEHEQFF
v_call: TRBV11-2; d_call: TRBD2; j_call: TRBJ2-1; clone_size: many; cdr3_nt: TGTGCCAGCAGTTCCACCCCCCCGGGGCTAGCGGACAATGAGCAGTTCTTC; cdr3_aa: CASSSTPPGLADNEQFF
v_call: TRBV5-1; d_call: -; j_call: TRBJ1-1; clone_size: -; cdr3_nt: TGCGCCAGCAGCTGGGACATTAACACTGAAGCTTTCTTT; cdr3_aa: CASSWDINTEAFF
v_call: TRBV7-9; d_call: -; j_call: TRBJ1-6; clone_size: many; cdr3_nt: TGTGCCAGCGGGAGCTCCTATAATTCACCCCTCCACTTT; cdr3_aa: CASGSSYNSPLHF
v_call: TRBV3-1; d_call: -; j_call: TRBJ2-7; clone_size: many; cdr3_nt: TGTGCCAGCAGTCGGGGCTACGAGCAGTACTTC; cdr3_aa: CASSRGYEQYF
v_call: TRBV27; d_call: TRBD1; j_call: TRBJ2-5; clone_size: -; cdr3_nt: TGTGCCAACCTAGGACAGGGGCCCTTCCAAGAGACCCAGTACTTC; cdr3_aa: CANLGQGPFQETQYF
v_call: TRBV6-5; d_call: TRBD2; j_call: TRBJ2-5; clone_size: -; cdr3_nt: TGTGCCAGCAGTTTTGTGACTAGCGGCCAAGAGACCCAGTACTTC; cdr3_aa: CASSFVTSGQETQYF
v_call: TRBV27; d_call: -; j_call: TRBJ2-5; clone_size: -; cdr3_nt: TGTGCCAGCAGCCCCCGGGCACCAGTAGAGACCCAGTACTTC; cdr3_aa: CASSPRAPVETQYF
v_call: TRBV10-3; d_call: -; j_call: TRBJ2-2; clone_size: many; cdr3_nt: TGTGCCATCAGTGAGTCCAGTTTGGGGGCAGCGAACACCGGGGAGCTGTTTTTT; cdr3_aa: CAISESSLGAANTGELFF
v_call: TRBV12-3/TRBV12-4; d_call: TRBD1; j_call: TRBJ1-2; clone_size: -; cdr3_nt: TGTGCCAGCAGTTCCGGACAGGGAAGAGACTATGGCTACACCTTC; cdr3_aa: CASSSGQGRDYGYTF
v_call: TRBV28; d_call: -; j_call: TRBJ2-5; clone_size: few; cdr3_nt: TGTGCCAGCTCGATCGGGGGTACTTACCAAGAGACCCAGTACTTC; cdr3_aa: CASSIGGTYQETQYF
v_call: TRBV20-1; d_call: -; j_call: TRBJ2-4; clone_size: few; cdr3_nt: TGCAGTGCTAGAGCCCCCCGCGAAGGGCTAGCCAAAAACATTCAGTACTTC; cdr3_aa: CSARAPREGLAKNIQYF
v_call: TRBV3-1; d_call: -; j_call: TRBJ2-2; clone_size: -; cdr3_nt: TGTGCCAGCAGCCCCGACCTAACCGGGGAGCTGTTTTTT; cdr3_aa: CASSPDLTGELFF
v_call: TRBV20-1; d_call: -; j_call: TRBJ2-3; clone_size: -; cdr3_nt: TGCAGTGCTAGATACCCACGGGGGCCCTATACGCAGTATTTT; cdr3_aa: CSARYPRGPYTQYF
v_call: TRBV5-5; d_call: TRBD1; j_call: TRBJ2-2; clone_size: few; cdr3_nt: TGTGCCAGCAGTCCCTCCGGGACAGCGACCGGGGAGCTGTTTTTT; cdr3_aa: CASSPSGTATGELFF
v_call: TRBV15; d_call: -; j_call: TRBJ1-5; clone_size: many; cdr3_nt: TGTGCCACCAGCAGGGAACTAAATCAGCCCCAGCATTTT; cdr3_aa: CATSRELNQPQHF
v_call: TRBV7-7; d_call: -; j_call: TRBJ2-1; clone_size: -; cdr3_nt: TGTGCTAGCAGCCCCCGACTCATTGCCTACAATGAGCAGTTCTTC; cdr3_aa: CASSPRLIAYNEQFF
v_call: TRBV7-9; d_call: -; j_call: TRBJ1-2; clone_size: -; cdr3_nt: TGTGCCAGCAGCCAACAGCTTGAGGACTATGGCTACACCTTC; cdr3_aa: CASSQQLEDYGYTF
v_call: TRBV9; d_call: -; j_call: TRBJ2-1; clone_size: few; cdr3_nt: TGTGCCAGCAGCGTAGTCTTAGGTGAGCAGTTCTTC; cdr3_aa: CASSVVLGEQFF
v_call: TRBV6-1; d_call: -; j_call: TRBJ1-5; clone_size: -; cdr3_nt: TGTGCCAGCCAAGCAGGCGATAGCAATCAGCCCCAGCATTTT; cdr3_aa: CASQAGDSNQPQHF
v_call: TRBV12-3/TRBV12-4; d_call: TRBD2; j_call: TRBJ2-1; clone_size: few; cdr3_nt: TGTGCCAGCAGCTTAGGGCGGGGGACTAGCGAGAATGAGCAGTTCTTC; cdr3_aa: CASSLGRGTSENEQFF